Following are 15 T cell receptor beta chains from one sample sequenced in a study of human T cells and chemical hapten exposure listed by TCRdb under 2021. Libraries were constructed by RACE. Sequencing was carried out with a NextSeq 500. TCRdb handled the public reads itself, with Q25 trimming in fastp and clone calling in MiXCR, and kept productive beta chains. One record per CDR3 amino acid sequence lists the most common genes and DNA. This sample lists 42,000 or so distinct CDR3 sequences; approximately 9% were detected once. The ten top clones hold over 14% of the sample. Taken with the paper, the label for time point translates to: patch test 2, 6 weeks after DPC sensitization. The treatment or condition label of this sample denotes: therapeutic diphenylcyclopropenone sensitization with weekly scalp DPC. Sample: whole blood, taken in connection with sensitization to the hapten diphenylcyclopropenone (DPC). Every receptor here comes from a woman in her thirties or forties with alopecia areata. Some clones in this sample may be carry-over from other donors' samples.

This clonotype was counted many times. This chain links TRBV28 with TRBJ2-3; D perhaps matches TRBD1 (5 bases). Germline CDR1 is MDHEN and CDR2 is SYDVKM. This CDR3 is 15 amino acids long. V was clipped by 6 bases and J by 1 base, with 14 bases between them. The CDR3: CASRTLRGRTDTQYF. CDR3 sequence (DNA): TGTGCCAGCAGAACCCTTAGGGGCCGCACAGATACGCAGTATTTT.

This chain links TRBV20-1 with TRBJ1-1; possibly TRBD1 for D (5 bases). The CDR3 contains 12 residues. V was clipped by 3 bases and J by 5 bases, with 10 bases between them. Looked up from germline, CDR1 is DFQATT and CDR2 is SNEGSKA (reference sequence). The CDR3 sequence: CSARRRGTEAFF. In nucleotides, the CDR3 is TGCAGTGCTAGGAGGAGGGGAACTGAAGCTTTCTTT.

The genes are TRBV7-9 and TRBJ2-1; D may be TRBD2 (6 bases). The germline V gene encodes CDR1 SEHNR and CDR2 FQNEAQ (reference sequence). The V end lost 5 bases, the J end lost 10 bases, and 21 bases lay between the germline ends. CDR3 length equals 15 residues. CDR3 nucleotides: TGTGCCAGCAGCCGGGCGGCGGGATTTGGCCCCGAGCAGTTCTTC. This codes for CASSRAAGFGPEQFF.

This sequence joins TRBV4-2 and TRBJ1-1, with D unclear. Germline V gene sequence: CDR1 LGHNA, CDR2 YNFKEQ. The CDR3 loop spans 14 amino acids. Trimming removed 1 base at V and 0 bases at J, with 6 bases between. CDR3 amino acids: CASSQVYLNTEAFF. DNA for the CDR3: TGTGCCAGCAGCCAAGTTTATCTGAACACTGAAGCTTTCTTT.

This clonotype was picked up many times. The chain carries TRBV7-2 and TRBJ1-3, with D tentatively TRBD1 (6 bases). The CDR3 sequence is 15 residues long. The germline V gene encodes CDR1 SGHTA and CDR2 FQGNSA. Trimming took 5 bases from V and 4 from J, leaving 15 bases between them. CDR3 sequence: CASSRERTVGNTIYF. CDR3 in DNA: TGTGCCAGCAGCCGAGAGAGGACAGTCGGAAACACCATATATTTT.

This clonotype was picked up many times. The chain uses TRBV9 and TRBJ2-3; weak D call: TRBD1 (6 bases). In germline, CDR1 is SGDLS, CDR2 YYNGEE. The CDR3 length is 17 residues. With 0 bases removed from V and 2 bases from J, the gap between germline ends came to 16 bases. The DNA for the CDR3 is TGTGCCAGCAGCGTAGAAAAATTTACAGGGAACACAGATACGCAGTATTTT. Amino acids: CASSVEKFTGNTDTQYF.

The table lists this clonotype with a few counts. The chain is built from TRBV11-1 and TRBJ1-1; 11 bases agree with TRBD1. V was clipped by 5 bases and J by 0 bases; unmatched bases: 5. Germline V gene sequence: CDR1 SGHAT, CDR2 FQDESV (reference sequence). This CDR3 contains 16 residues. The CDR3 DNA reads TGTGCCAGCAGCCGGACAGGGGGCAGGATGAACACTGAAGCTTTCTTT. This gives the protein CASSRTGGRMNTEAFF.

The V call is TRBV11-2, the J call TRBJ2-5; 7 nucleotides line up with TRBD2. The germline gives CDR1 SGHAT, CDR2 FQNNGV. CDR3 length equals 15 residues. V was pared by 6 bases and J by 6 bases, with 13 bases of the junction left unmatched. The CDR3 spells CASRWNYGGLKTQYF. The CDR3 coding sequence is TGTGCCAGCAGATGGAATTACGGGGGGTTGAAGACCCAGTACTTC.

V gene TRBV12-3 or TRBV12-4 combines with J gene TRBJ2-1; 11 bases agree with TRBD2. Trimming at V came to 7 bases and at J to 7 bases, leaving 9 bases not matched to a gene. This CDR3 has 15 amino acids. The CDR3 nucleotides are TGTGCCAGCAACGAACTAGCGGGGGAGTTAAATGAGCAGTTCTTC. Its protein is CASNELAGELNEQFF.

CDR3 sequence (DNA): TGTGCCAGCAGTACCGGGACAGGGTACACAGATACGCAGTATTTT. This gives the protein CASSTGTGYTDTQYF. The chain recombines TRBV7-2 with TRBJ2-3; TRBD1 matches at 9 bases. CDR1 is SGHTA and CDR2 is FQGNSA in the germline V gene. Trimming at V came to 6 bases and at J to 2 bases, leaving 6 bases not matched to a gene. The CDR3 spans 15 residues.

The gene calls are TRBV20-1 and TRBJ1-5, with D perhaps matching TRBD1 (6 bases). This CDR3 comprises 15 residues. The germline V and J ends were trimmed by 5 bases and 0 bases, with 14 bases remaining between them. Germline CDR1 and CDR2: DFQATT and SNEGSKA (reference sequence). The CDR3 bases are TGCAGTGCTGCCCAGGGGCAGTATAGCAATCAGCCCCAGCATTTT. Its translation: CSAAQGQYSNQPQHF.

This clonotype was detected many times. V and J are TRBV24-1 and TRBJ1-2, with D perhaps TRBD1 (6 bases). The ends were cut back, 4 bases at V and 8 bases at J, with 16 bases in the middle. CDR1 and CDR2 (germline): KGHDR, SFDVKD. The CDR3 is made up of 14 amino acids. The CDR3: CATSDPGQSGGYTF. In nucleotides, the CDR3 is TGTGCCACCAGTGACCCTGGACAGTCAGGGGGCTACACCTTC.

This clonotype was picked up many times. The rearrangement links TRBV6-5 to TRBJ2-3; 9 bases align to TRBD2. The germline V gene encodes CDR1 MNHEY and CDR2 SVGAGI. There are 16 residues in the CDR3. The ends lost 0 bases at V and 6 bases at J; junction bases unmatched: 7. The CDR3 region has the DNA TGTGCCAGCAGTTACTCGTTAGCGGGGGCCCGGGATACGCAGTATTTT. Residues: CASSYSLAGARDTQYF.

The chain employs TRBV28 and TRBJ2-7; D uncertain. The ends were cut back, 1 base at V and 0 bases at J, with 7 bases in the middle. The CDR3 is made up of 14 amino acids. Germline V gives CDR1 MDHEN, CDR2 SYDVKM. CDR3 loop: CASSLFGNSYEQYF. CDR3 DNA sequence: TGTGCCAGCAGTTTATTTGGGAACTCCTACGAGCAGTACTTC.

This clonotype was detected ten times or more. This sequence joins TRBV4-2 and TRBJ1-5, with D perhaps TRBD1 (5 bases). The germline gives CDR1 LGHNA, CDR2 YNFKEQ. The CDR3 totals 15 residues. V lost 4 bases, J lost 6 bases, and 16 bases lay in between. For the CDR3, the DNA is TGTGCCAGCAGCCCCCAGGGAAGCGCGGGTCAGCCCCAGCATTTT. Its protein is CASSPQGSAGQPQHF.